This T cell receptor (beta chain) was documented in a study of PD-1 blockade in classical Hodgkin lymphoma. TCRdb keeps only in-frame clones here, not all; method: immunoSEQ multiplex PCR. The sample consists of about 86,000 clones, 89% of them appearing once. Looked up from germline, CDR1 is MNHEY and CDR2 is SVGAGI. J lost 7 bases, V lost 4 bases, and 6 bases had no gene match. This CDR3 comprises 13 residues. This clone was seen once. All the patients suffered relapse after autologous stem cell transplantation, and brentuximab vedotin exposure differed. This receptor was identified in a human donor with classical Hodgkin lymphoma. The input for sequencing was peripheral blood mononuclear cells (PBMCs), taken before the second cycle of nivolumab. The chain links TRBV6-5 to TRBJ2-7; 8 positions match TRBD1. This CDR3 is CASSSQGAEEQYF. The CDR3 bases are TGTGCCAGCAGTTCCCAGGGGGCGGAGGAGCAGTACTTC.